The 4 T cell receptor beta chains presented below share a single source sample, sequenced in a study of OX40 agonist ivuxolimab in advanced cancers. Profiled with immunoSEQ multiplex PCR; TCRdb holds only in-frame clones, not every one. The sample includes 70,000 or so clones, 88% of them seen just once. The source was CD4+ or CD8+ T cells sorted from blood, collected in a trial of the OX40 agonist ivuxolimab. These receptor sequences come from an adult with an advanced solid tumor such as melanoma, head and neck, liver or kidney cancer.

The genes are TRBV19 and TRBJ1-1; TRBD1 aligns across 7 bases. CDR3 size: 16 residues. The germline V gene encodes CDR1 LNHDA and CDR2 SQIVND (reference sequence). V trimming: 6 bases; J trimming: 1 base; junction bases outside the gene matches: 11. The DNA of the CDR3 is TGTGCCAGTAGCAAGGGGACAGTTCGAGGGAACACTGAAGCTTTCTTT. As protein: CASSKGTVRGNTEAFF.

Points on this clone: Germline is not matched at one junction end, which may reflect a read error. The chain uses TRBV29-1 and TRBJ2-1; TRBD2 matches 10 bases. There are 16 residues in the CDR3. Germline CDR1 reads SQVTM; CDR2 reads ANQGSEA. CDR3 nucleotide sequence: TGCGGCGTTGATTTGCGACTAGCGGGCTCCTACAATGAGCAGTTCTTC. Translated, it gives CGVDLRLAGSYNEQFF.

The gene calls are TRBV5-5 and TRBJ1-5; no clear D gene. The CDR3 loop spans 13 amino acids. Germline loops: CDR1 SGHKS, CDR2 YYEKEE (reference sequence). Trimming removed 0 bases from V and 5 bases from J, with 6 bases in between. The CDR3: CASSLVSDQPQHF. CDR3 bases: TGTGCCAGCAGCTTGGTGTCAGATCAGCCCCAGCATTTT. The whole variable domain, filled in from reference TRBV5-5 and TRBJ1-5, reads DAGVTQSPTHLIKTRGQQVTLRCSPISGHKSVSWYQQVLGQGPQFIFQYYEKEERGRGNFPDRFSARQFPNYSSELNVNALLLGDSALYLCASSLVSDQPQHFGDGTRLSIL.

The chain uses TRBV14 and TRBJ1-2, with a possible D match to TRBD1 (5 bases). V lost 4 bases and J lost 9, with 12 bases in between. The CDR3 is 12 residues long. Per the germline V gene, CDR1 is SGHDN and CDR2 is FVKESK. CDR3 bases: TGTGCCAGCAGCCGGGGGACCGACAGCTACACCTTC. Its protein product is CASSRGTDSYTF.